These T cell receptor beta chains were read from a single sample in a study of Graves' ophthalmopathy and Graves' hyperthyroidism. TCRdb analysed the multiplex PCR reads with MiXCR anew, one entry per CDR3 protein. The profile shows over a million distinct CDR3 sequences, approximately 35% of them singletons. Sequencing was performed on peripheral blood or thyroid tissue (not recorded which). These receptors were taken from an adult man with Graves' hyperthyroidism. The CDR3 runs from the conserved cysteine through the conserved F or W. The D gene is left open where the match is weak. Clone size appears in some rows only: once, few, many, or a class for an expanded clone.

CDR3 protein,CDR3 DNA,V gene,J gene,clone size,D gene
CASSVPGGGQGDYGYTF,TGTGCCAGCAGCGTACCGGGGGGGGGACAGGGCGACTATGGCTACACCTTC,TRBV25-1,TRBJ1-2,once,TRBD1
CASRRGVTQYF,TGTGCCAGCCGCCGTGGTGTGACCCAGTACTTC,TRBV12-3/TRBV12-4,TRBJ2-5,.,.
CASSVEGTRLDEQYF,TGTGCCAGCAGCGTAGAAGGGACTAGATTAGACGAGCAGTACTTC,TRBV9,TRBJ2-7,few,TRBD2
CANSSSARPKDGYTF,TGTGCCAACAGCTCTAGTGCCAGACCTAAGGATGGCTACACCTTC,TRBV7-9,TRBJ1-2,.,.
CSARDWTDSNQPQHF,TGCAGTGCTAGAGATTGGACAGACTCCAATCAGCCCCAGCATTTT,TRBV20-1,TRBJ1-5,.,.
CASERDPNQPQHF,TGTGCCAGCGAAAGGGACCCTAATCAGCCCCAGCATTTT,TRBV10-3,TRBJ1-5,.,.
CASTLKWAGSDGANVLTF,TGTGCCAGCACTCTGAAGTGGGCAGGGAGCGATGGGGCCAACGTCCTGACTTTC,TRBV2,TRBJ2-6,.,.
CASSLWQTQETQYF,TGTGCCAGCAGCTTATGGCAGACGCAAGAGACCCAGTACTTC,TRBV13,TRBJ2-5,many,.
CATSDLGHQPQHF,TGTGCCACCAGTGATTTAGGGCATCAGCCCCAGCATTTT,TRBV24-1,TRBJ1-5,many,.
CASSEFPGRDRGTGANVLTF,TGTGCCAGCAGTGAATTCCCGGGGCGGGACAGGGGGACTGGGGCCAACGTCCTGACTTTC,TRBV25-1,TRBJ2-6,.,TRBD1
CAISRTGGSGNTIYF,TGTGCCATCAGCAGGACAGGGGGCTCTGGAAACACCATATATTTT,TRBV10-3,TRBJ1-3,many,TRBD1
CASSQDRDLLYEQYF,TGCGCCAGCAGCCAAGATCGGGACCTGCTCTACGAGCAGTACTTC,TRBV4-3,TRBJ2-7,.,.
CASSLDGVRNTEAFF,TGTGCCAGCAGCTTAGATGGAGTCAGGAACACTGAAGCCTTCTTT,TRBV11-2,TRBJ1-1,.,.
CSVGTGAGYEQYF,TGCAGCGTGGGGACGGGGGCGGGTTACGAGCAGTACTTC,TRBV29-1,TRBJ2-7,many,.
CAISIQGGDSGNSPLHF,TGTGCCATCAGTATCCAGGGGGGAGACTCCGGTAATTCACCCCTCCACTTT,TRBV10-3,TRBJ1-6,.,TRBD1
CASSFRERTNTGELFF,TGTGCCAGCAGCTTTCGAGAAAGGACGAACACCGGGGAGCTGTTTTTT,TRBV7-2,TRBJ2-2,.,.
CSASQGTNQPQHF,TGCAGTGCTAGTCAAGGAACGAATCAACCCCAGCATTTT,TRBV20-1,TRBJ1-5,many,.
CASSYGRSLTDTQYF,TGTGCCAGCAGTTACGGCAGAAGCCTCACAGATACGCAGTATTTT,TRBV7-4,TRBJ2-3,.,.
CASSLLAGQGRTYEQYF,TGTGCCAGCAGCTTACTGGCGGGACAGGGGAGGACCTACGAGCAGTACTTC,TRBV7-4,TRBJ2-7,many,TRBD1
CASSQTGGGHSNQPQHF,TGCGCCAGCAGCCAAACGGGAGGGGGTCATAGCAATCAGCCCCAGCATTTT,TRBV4-1,TRBJ1-5,few,.
CASSPRRGVNQPQHF,TGTGCCAGCAGCCCCCGCCGGGGGGTCAATCAGCCCCAGCATTTT,TRBV7-2,TRBJ1-5,.,.
CAKHGQARMNTEAFF,TGTGCCAAGCACGGGCAGGCCCGTATGAACACTGAAGCTTTCTTT,TRBV2,TRBJ1-1,many,.
CASSLEFGDTQYF,TGTGCCAGCAGCTTAGAGTTTGGAGATACGCAGTATTTT,TRBV7-9,TRBJ2-3,.,.
CASSSLMDQPQHF,TGTGCCAGCAGCTCTCTGATGGATCAGCCCCAGCATTTT,TRBV2,TRBJ1-5,.,.
CASRGGIRTEAFF,TGCGCCAGCCGTGGGGGTATAAGGACTGAAGCTTTCTTT,TRBV10-2,TRBJ1-1,many,.
CATSSLPGNETQYF,TGTGCCACCAGCAGTTTACCGGGGAACGAGACCCAGTACTTC,TRBV15,TRBJ2-5,once,.